This T cell receptor (beta chain) stems from a study of T-cell memory formation after mild COVID-19. 5'RACE with constant-segment primers built TCRalpha and TCRbeta cDNA libraries with UMIs. Each CDR3 protein gets one entry after TCRdb re-called the 5' RACE reads with MiXCR. Altogether 300,000 to 400,000 distinct CDR3 sequences are present, roughly 15% being singletons, with the ten largest covering about a fifth. This clonotype occurred a few times. The antigen remains undetermined. Germline V gene lookup returns CDR1 SGHKS and CDR2 YYEKEE (reference sequence). Losses at the gene ends were 5 bases for V and 1 base for J; bases not matched to a gene: 9. The CDR3 totals 17 residues. Whole-study findings and limits: Contracting clones localized mainly to CM and EM when CD4+ and mainly to EMRA when CD8+. Clones shrinking between day 15 and 85 showed a balanced CD4/CD8 split, and those that grew later tilted toward CD4+.

The chain employs TRBV5-5 and TRBJ1-1; 12 nucleotides align to TRBD1. The specimen sequenced was PBMCs or a T cell subset sorted from them (not recorded which). The receptor comes from a young man who had mild COVID-19 (a few samples of this study predate the infection). Cell type and time point are not known. CDR3 protein: CASSHRDRGRGNTEAFF. The DNA for the CDR3 is TGTGCCAGCAGTCATAGGGACAGGGGGCGTGGGAACACTGAAGCTTTCTTT.